This T cell receptor (beta chain) was retrieved from a study of CD8+ T cells in alopecia areata. For the study at large: Grafted skin came from C3H/HeJ donors with spontaneous alopecia (about 6-13 months old) and was placed on roughly 7-11-week-old female C3H/HeJ mice.

Germline CDR1 is NNHDY and CDR2 is SYVADS. The CDR3 contains 14 residues. The ends lost 1 base at V and 3 bases at J; junction bases unmatched: 3. Extracted RNA was reverse transcribed, and the resulting cDNA served as sequencing template. Here immunoSEQ multiplex PCR was the method, and the copy in TCRdb shows in-frame clones only, minus some. The sample has more than 250,000 clones, none seen only once. General study findings and limits: Sequencing of scalp samples also includes resident alphabeta T cells from normal skin. TCR sharing across patients was less clear than in mice, possibly HLA-related. Lesional scalp, notably in alopecia totalis/universalis, had clonality above that of normal scalp.

Sorting relied on CD4, CD8alpha, NKG2D, NKG2ACE and other markers applied to pooled cutaneous lymph node cells. As for this clone: What it binds is not known. Genes and germline are mouse. The CDR3 end is not reached by the read, which stops 4 residues before it; the germline J gene fills it in.

The J gene is TRBJ2-7, the V gene TRBV13-3, with TRBD2 matching over 8 bases. The receptor's source is a C3H/HeJ mouse with alopecia areata. The strain's MHC: H2-k. The sample was CD4+ T cells sorted from a lymph node. The sequenced part of the CDR3 DNA is TGTGCCAGCAGTGATAGGGGGGGCGTCTAT. This encodes CASSDRGGVY. From start to end, the CDR3 is CASSDRGGVYEQYF.